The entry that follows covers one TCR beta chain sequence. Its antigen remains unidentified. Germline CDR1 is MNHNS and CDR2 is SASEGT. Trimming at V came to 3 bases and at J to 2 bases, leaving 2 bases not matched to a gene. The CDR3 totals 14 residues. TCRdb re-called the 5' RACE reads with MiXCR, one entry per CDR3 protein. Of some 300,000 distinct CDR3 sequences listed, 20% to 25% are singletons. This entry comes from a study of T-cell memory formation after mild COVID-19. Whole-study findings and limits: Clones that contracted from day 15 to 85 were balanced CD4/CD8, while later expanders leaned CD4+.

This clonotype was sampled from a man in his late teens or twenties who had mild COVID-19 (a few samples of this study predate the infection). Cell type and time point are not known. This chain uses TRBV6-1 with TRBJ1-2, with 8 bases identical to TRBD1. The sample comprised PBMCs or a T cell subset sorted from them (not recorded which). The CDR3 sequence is CASSDWTGNYGYTF. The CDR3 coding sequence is TGTGCCAGCAGTGACTGGACAGGGAACTATGGCTACACCTTC.